This T cell receptor beta chain was observed in a study of coeliac disease. In the study overall: Without high-resolution HLA typing, biased TRBV7-2 usage was examined as a proof of principle. Points from the study as a whole: Of coeliac lamina propria samples, about 55% of the 18 held published gliadin-specific TRB sequences, versus 1 of 6 controls. According to the authors, this method cannot detect gliadin-specific T cells in an unbiased way. Control samples showed higher TRB and TRG clonality than intraepithelial and lamina propria samples in active celiac disease.

The CDR3 has 19 residues. CDR1 MNHEY and CDR2 SMNVEV come from the germline V gene (reference sequence). Trimming pared 7 bases from V and 0 bases from J, leaving 22 bases between. TCRdb's copy holds only in-frame clones and misses some; the assay was immunoSEQ multiplex PCR. The repertoire holds a few thousand clones, with roughly 65% as singletons. Of note for this clone: No antigen is known for it.

The source of this sequence is a woman aged 45-65 years without celiac disease. The chain employs TRBV27 and TRBJ1-6, with D unresolved. Sequences were obtained from lymphocytes from the gut lamina propria. As DNA, the CDR3 is TGTGCCAGCACAACCTCCATGTTGACGGGGAGCTCCTATAATTCACCCCTCCACTTT. Protein: CASTTSMLTGSSYNSPLHF.